Below are 2 T cell receptor beta chains sequenced from a single sample in a study of spatial heterogeneity in lung cancer. Described time point: sample taken at primary tumor resection. TCRs were sequenced from unsorted whole RNA of tumor, nontumor lung or PBMC. TCRdb analysed the 5' RACE reads with MiXCR anew, one entry per CDR3 protein. The data hold 11,000 or so distinct CDR3 sequences, with about 3.7% observed a single time. The material sequenced was normal lung tissue next to the tumor, taken at surgery. These receptors were obtained from a male donor with early-stage non-small cell lung cancer.

This clonotype occurred many times. The V call is TRBV11-2, the J call TRBJ1-1; D is undetermined. CDR3 length equals 14 residues. The V end lost 0 bases, the J end lost 7 bases, and 12 bases lay between the germline ends. The germline V gene has CDR1 SGHAT and CDR2 FQNNGV. The CDR3 DNA reads TGTGCCAGCAGCTTAGACACCGGGAGTCTTGAAGCTTTCTTT. Its protein product is CASSLDTGSLEAFF.

This clonotype was found many times. This chain connects TRBV2 to TRBJ1-1; perhaps TRBD1 as D (5 bases). This CDR3 region has 13 residues. V was clipped by 8 bases and J by 3 bases, with 13 bases between them. CDR1 is SNHLY and CDR2 is FYNNEI in the germline V gene. The CDR3 region has the DNA TGTGCCAGCTTGGGGGGGGGACACACTGAAGCTTTCTTT. Translation gives CASLGGGHTEAFF. Filled out from reference TRBV2 and TRBJ1-1, the complete variable domain reads EPEVTQTPSHQVTQMGQEVILRCVPISNHLYFYWYRQILGQKVEFLVSFYNNEISEKSEIFDDQFSVERPDGSNFTLKIRSTKLEDSAMYFCASLGGGHTEAFFGQGTRLTVV.